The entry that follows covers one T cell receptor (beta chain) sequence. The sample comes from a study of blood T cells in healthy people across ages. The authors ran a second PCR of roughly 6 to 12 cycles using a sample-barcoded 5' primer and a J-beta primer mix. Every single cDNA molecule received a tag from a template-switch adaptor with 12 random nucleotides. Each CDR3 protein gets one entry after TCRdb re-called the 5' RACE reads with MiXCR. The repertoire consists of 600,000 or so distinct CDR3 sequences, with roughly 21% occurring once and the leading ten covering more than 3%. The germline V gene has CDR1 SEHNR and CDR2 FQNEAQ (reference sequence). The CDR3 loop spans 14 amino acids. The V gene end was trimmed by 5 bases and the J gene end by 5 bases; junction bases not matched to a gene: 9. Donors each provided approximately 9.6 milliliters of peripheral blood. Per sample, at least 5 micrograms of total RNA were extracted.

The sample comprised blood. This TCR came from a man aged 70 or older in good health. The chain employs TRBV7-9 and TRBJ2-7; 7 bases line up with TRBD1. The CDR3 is CASSQPGQRDEQYF. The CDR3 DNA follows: TGTGCCAGCAGCCAACCGGGACAGAGGGACGAGCAGTACTTC.